The 7 T cell receptor beta chains below come from one sample, sequenced in a study of vaccination and CD4 T cells after COVID-19. These TCRs' antigens remain unknown. Described treatment: roughly 11-day PBMC culture with coronavirus spike peptide pools or control peptides (ViraFEST assay). The unexposed donor provided CD4+ T cells, which were taken before the COVID-19 pandemic (2011-2018). Sequencing of DNA taken from cultured CD4+ T cells relied on the Oncomine TCR Beta short-read assay. MiXCR, applied by TCRdb to the PCR reads, yields one record per CDR3 protein. The data hold 5,000 to 7,000 distinct CDR3 sequences, with 30% to 40% observed a single time. The sample taken for sequencing was CD4+ T cells from blood, cultured in vitro. These receptors were collected from a human donor in good health.

The chain combines TRBV7-3 with TRBJ2-1; D not resolved. V lost 4 bases, J lost 7 bases, and 20 bases lay in between. Germline CDR1 reads SGHTA; CDR2 reads FQGTGA. The CDR3 spans 16 residues. Here the CDR3 reads CASSSLGLVLGNEQFF. CDR3 DNA: TGTGCCAGCAGCTCCCTAGGCCTGGTGCTTGGGAATGAGCAGTTCTTC.

This rearrangement joins TRBV29-1 to TRBJ1-1; maybe TRBD1 (5 bases). The CDR3 is made up of 12 amino acids. V was cut by 7 bases and J by 5 bases, with 14 bases left in between. Germline values: CDR1 SQVTM, CDR2 ANQGSEA. The CDR3 sequence: CSGVGERTEAFF. DNA of the CDR3: TGCAGCGGGGTAGGGGAACGGACTGAAGCTTTCTTT.

J is TRBJ2-7 and V is TRBV10-1; D not certain. Trimming removed 5 bases at V and 0 bases at J, with 5 bases between. Germline V lookup: CDR1 WNHNN, CDR2 SYGVQD (reference sequence). This CDR3 spans 12 amino acids. CDR3 amino acids: CASSRSSYEQYF. CDR3 nucleotides: TGCGCCAGCAGTCGTAGCTCCTACGAGCAGTACTTC.

This rearrangement joins TRBV10-3 to TRBJ2-2; D possibly matches TRBD1 or TRBD2 (5 bases each). The CDR3 runs 15 residues. Germline values: CDR1 ENHRY, CDR2 SYGVKD. Trimming took off 3 bases at V and 3 bases at J, with 11 bases between the two ends. The CDR3 loop reads CAISEGTRDTGELFF. DNA of the CDR3: TGTGCCATCAGTGAAGGGACGAGAGACACCGGGGAGCTGTTTTTT.

The J gene is TRBJ1-1, the V gene TRBV6-1; TRBD1 agrees at 7 bases. The germline V gene has CDR1 MNHNS and CDR2 SASEGT. This CDR3 has 14 residues. V was pared by 7 bases and J by 1 base, with 6 bases of the junction left unmatched. CDR3 nucleotides: TGTGCCAGCATTAAGGGGGCCGAGAACACTGAAGCTTTCTTT. It encodes CASIKGAENTEAFF.

The chain joins TRBV4-2 to TRBJ1-6; 7 nucleotides align to TRBD1. The CDR3 spans 16 residues. CDR1 is LGHNA, CDR2 YNFKEQ, per germline. The V gene end was trimmed by 0 bases and the J gene end by 5 bases; junction bases not matched to a gene: 4. The CDR3 loop is CASSQDIQGNNSPLHF. The CDR3 DNA is TGTGCCAGCAGCCAAGACATACAGGGGAATAATTCACCCCTCCACTTT.

The chain carries TRBV10-1 and TRBJ1-2, with D unresolved. CDR3 length: 13 residues. Germline CDR1 WNHNN, CDR2 SYGVQD (reference sequence). V lost 2 bases and J lost 2, with 6 bases in between. CDR3 residues: CASSERRNYGYTF. The CDR3 coding sequence is TGCGCCAGCAGTGAGCGACGGAACTATGGCTACACCTTC.